The T cell receptor (beta chain) described here comes from a study of CD8+CD57+ T cells in acquired aplastic anemia. At the level of the study: Quantities of DNA derived from sorted CD4+ and CD8+ cells averaged 3.2 ug. Read counts for CD4+ cells (from healthy donors) averaged about 11 million. The study's findings and limits: CD8+ Simpson's diversity in patients was not significantly different from that in controls. The study identified roughly 29 CD8+ CDR3 sequences shared by patients and controls.

Investigators profiled TCR beta VDJ and CDR3 from genomic DNA template. TCRdb independently ran MiXCR on the reads; one entry per CDR3 protein. Of a few hundred thousand distinct CDR3 sequences listed, 55% to 75% are singletons. This clonotype was counted ten times or more. Its target is not known. The source material was sorted CD4+, CD8+, or CD8+CD57+ T cells (not recorded which) from PBMCs. The TCR comes from a human donor in good health, serving as a control.

CDR3 protein: CASQRGDQETQYF. CDR3 DNA: TGTGCCAGCCAGCGGGGGGACCAAGAGACCCAGTACTTC. This rearrangement joins TRBV6-1 to TRBJ2-5, with TRBD2 identical over 9 bases. This CDR3 is built from 13 residues. Trimming took 8 bases from V and 0 from J; bases not matched to a gene: 1. In germline, CDR1 is MNHNS, CDR2 SASEGT.